A single sample gave rise to the 20 T cell receptor beta chains below, sequenced in a study of T cells after yellow fever vaccination. Using its own MiXCR run on the 5' RACE reads, TCRdb lists one record per CDR3 protein. Of some 400,000 distinct CDR3 sequences listed, under 20% are singletons. Sequenced here: PBMCs, sampled before the yellow fever booster vaccination. The receptors stem from a man in his late teens or twenties who received the YFV17D yellow fever vaccine.

This clonotype was seen more than once but under ten times. V is TRBV7-9 and J is TRBJ2-7; D might be TRBD2 (6 bases). V was clipped by 4 bases and J by 2 bases, with 9 bases between them. Looked up from germline, CDR1 is SEHNR and CDR2 is FQNEAQ (reference sequence). The CDR3 loop spans 13 amino acids. The CDR3 DNA reads TGTGCCAGCAGCTACCCGGGGGCCTACGAGCAGTACTTC. Translation: CASSYPGAYEQYF. Looking up the rest from reference TRBV7-9 and TRBJ2-7 gives the full variable domain: DTGVSQNPRHKITKRGQNVTFRCDPISEHNRLYWYRQTLGQGPEFLTYFQNEAQLEKSRLLSDRFSAERPKGSFSTLEIQRTEQGDSAMYLCASSYPGAYEQYFGPGTRLTVT.

V and J are TRBV14 and TRBJ2-1, with D perhaps assigned TRBD1 or TRBD2 (6 bases each). The germline V and J ends were trimmed by 0 bases and 12 bases, with 18 bases remaining between them. The CDR3 runs 15 residues. CDR1 SGHDN and CDR2 FVKESK come from the germline V gene. The CDR3 region is CASSQDLRGGLGQFF. For the CDR3, the DNA is TGTGCCAGCAGCCAAGATCTCCGAGGGGGGTTAGGGCAGTTCTTC. Drawing the rest from reference TRBV14 and TRBJ2-1, the complete variable domain is EAGVTQFPSHSVIEKGQTVTLRCDPISGHDNLYWYRRVMGKEIKFLLHFVKESKQDESGMPNNRFLAERTGGTYSTLKVQPAELEDSGVYFCASSQDLRGGLGQFFGPGTRLTVL.

This clonotype was counted ten times or more. The junction and the germline gene differ at one end; a read error may be behind it. This CDR3 reads CSFEFGSTDTQYF. CDR3 coding DNA: TGCAGCTTTGAATTTGGGTCTACAGATACGCAGTATTTT. The chain joins TRBV29-1 to TRBJ2-3; D uncertain. CDR3 length: 13 residues. Germline V gene data show CDR1 as SQVTM and CDR2 as ANQGSEA.

In this sample, this clonotype turned up a few times. The rearrangement joins TRBV11-2 to TRBJ2-3; possibly TRBD1 for D (6 bases). The CDR3 length is 16 residues. V dropped 1 base and J dropped 0 bases, with 11 bases sitting between them. Germline CDR1 is SGHAT and CDR2 is FQNNGV. The CDR3 sequence is CASSLGDTSSTDTQYF. For the CDR3, the DNA is TGTGCCAGCAGCTTAGGGGACACATCTAGCACAGATACGCAGTATTTT.

In its sample, this clonotype was seen a few times. V is TRBV9 and J is TRBJ2-3; the match to TRBD2 covers 9 bases. V was pared by 3 bases and J by 2 bases, with 4 bases of the junction left unmatched. Germline V lookup: CDR1 SGDLS, CDR2 YYNGEE. The CDR3 extends over 15 amino acids. The CDR3 bases are TGTGCCAGCAGCGGTAGCGGGAGCTACACAGATACGCAGTATTTT. Translating gives CASSGSGSYTDTQYF.

The chain employs TRBV5-1 and TRBJ2-3; weak D call: TRBD1 (6 bases). The germline V gene encodes CDR1 SGHRS and CDR2 YFSETQ. The V end lost 0 bases, the J end lost 5 bases, and 13 bases lay between the germline ends. CDR3 length: 15 amino acids. The CDR3 DNA reads TGCGCCAGCAGCTTGGGGACAGATTCCGGAGATACGCAGTATTTT. Translating gives CASSLGTDSGDTQYF.

The chain is built from TRBV9 and TRBJ2-3; weak D call: TRBD1 (6 bases). CDR3 length: 14 amino acids. The germline CDR1 and CDR2 sequences are SGDLS and YYNGEE. Trimming took off 0 bases at V and 8 bases at J, with 13 bases between the two ends. In DNA, the CDR3 is TGTGCCAGCAGCGTAGGCCAGGGGTCGATTACGCAGTATTTT. Its translation: CASSVGQGSITQYF.

A few counts support this clonotype. The chain links TRBV5-1 to TRBJ2-7; 13 bases fit TRBD2. Germline V gene data show CDR1 as SGHRS and CDR2 as YFSETQ. This CDR3 has 15 amino acids. With 3 bases clipped from V and 2 bases from J, the junction kept 2 bases outside the gene matches. DNA for the CDR3: TGCGCCAGCAGCTACGGACTAGCGGGGGCCTACGAGCAGTACTTC. Translated, it gives CASSYGLAGAYEQYF.

The rearrangement uses TRBV6-1 and TRBJ1-6; D unclear. Germline V gene sequence: CDR1 MNHNS, CDR2 SASEGT. V was cut by 11 bases and J by 2 bases, with 13 bases left in between. CDR3 length: 14 residues. CDR3 region: CAGSQWTYNSPLHF. CDR3 sequence (DNA): TGTGCCGGAAGCCAGTGGACCTATAATTCACCCCTCCACTTT.

This clonotype has just a few counts. V is TRBV20-1 and J is TRBJ2-2; perhaps TRBD2 as D (5 bases). CDR3 length: 13 amino acids. Germline lookup yields CDR1 DFQATT and CDR2 SNEGSKA (reference sequence). The V end lost 7 bases, the J end lost 4 bases, and 13 bases lay between the germline ends. CDR3 sequence (DNA): TGCAGTGTCCCAGCGAGCGGCACCGGGGAGCTGTTTTTT. Its translation is CSVPASGTGELFF.

The gene calls are TRBV5-4 and TRBJ2-1; a possible D gene is TRBD2 (6 bases). The CDR3 length is 15 residues. Germline V gives CDR1 SGHNT, CDR2 YYREEE (reference sequence). With 3 bases removed from V and 1 base from J, the gap between germline ends came to 11 bases. CDR3 DNA: TGTGCCAGCAGCTCAAACGGGGGTTCCTACAATGAGCAGTTCTTC. Translating gives CASSSNGGSYNEQFF.

This chain connects TRBV7-8 to TRBJ1-2, with D possibly matching TRBD1 (6 bases). CDR1 SGHVS and CDR2 FQNEAQ come from the germline V gene. V dropped 0 bases and J dropped 6 bases, with 11 bases sitting between them. The CDR3 is 14 residues long. CDR3 sequence (DNA): TGTGCCAGCAGCTTAGCGCTAACAGGGAATGGCTACACCTTC. Protein sequence: CASSLALTGNGYTF.

This clonotype was seen more than once but under ten times. The rearrangement joins TRBV10-3 to TRBJ2-6, with D possibly being TRBD1 (5 bases). Trimming pared 2 bases from V and 0 bases from J, leaving 11 bases between. Germline V gives CDR1 ENHRY, CDR2 SYGVKD. There are 17 residues in the CDR3. The CDR3 DNA is TGTGCCATCAGTGAGCCGCCCGACAGCTCTGGGGCCAACGTCCTGACTTTC. This sequence encodes CAISEPPDSSGANVLTF.

This clonotype was seen only a few times. An end of the junction does not agree with germline; a read error may underlie this. The V gene is TRBV20-1, the J gene TRBJ2-5, with TRBD2 identical over 8 bases. The CDR3 runs to 15 residues. From germline, CDR1 is DFQATT and CDR2 SNEGSKA (reference sequence). CDR3 nucleotide sequence: TGCAGTGCTAGAGATCGGGGGGGATCACAAGAGGCCCAGTACTTC. This encodes CSARDRGGSQEAQYF.

This chain's CDR3 is CASSQPGGLAGDTQYF. CDR3 coding DNA: TGTGCCAGCAGCCAACCGGGGGGACTAGCGGGGGATACGCAGTATTTT. The chain employs TRBV3-1 and TRBJ2-3, with 13 bases matching TRBD2. The J segment lost 6 bases and the V segment lost 2 bases, leaving 5 bases of the junction unmatched. CDR3 length: 16 residues. Germline CDR1 and CDR2: LGHDT and YNNKEL (reference sequence).

CDR3 nucleotides: TGTGCCAGCAGCCCCCAGACGAACACTGAAGCTTTCTTT. The encoded protein is CASSPQTNTEAFF. This chain links TRBV9 with TRBJ1-1, with D hard to call. Trimming pared 4 bases from V and 1 base from J, leaving 8 bases between. Germline V gene lookup returns CDR1 SGDLS and CDR2 YYNGEE. CDR3 size: 13 residues.

The chain recombines TRBV5-1 with TRBJ2-7; TRBD1 aligns across 7 bases. The germline CDR1 and CDR2 sequences are SGHRS and YFSETQ. This CDR3 region has 13 residues. Trimming removed 0 bases from V and 6 bases from J; junction bases left unmatched: 3. The chain's CDR3 is CASSLGTGPEQYF. The DNA of the CDR3 is TGCGCCAGCAGCTTGGGGACAGGTCCCGAGCAGTACTTC. Supplemented by reference TRBV5-1 and TRBJ2-7, the full variable domain reads KAGVTQTPRYLIKTRGQQVTLSCSPISGHRSVSWYQQTPGQGLQFLFEYFSETQRNKGNFPGRFSGRQFSNSRSEMNVSTLELGDSALYLCASSLGTGPEQYFGPGTRLTVT.

The chain carries TRBV6-2 or TRBV6-3 and TRBJ2-7; the match to TRBD1 covers 10 bases. Germline V gene sequence: CDR1 MNHEY, CDR2 SVGEGT. The CDR3 length is 17 residues. Unmatched junction bases numbered 13, after V lost 3 bases and J lost 5 bases. DNA for the CDR3: TGTGCCAGCAGTTATGGCCCGTCGGGACAGGGGATAGACGAGCAGTACTTC. It yields the protein CASSYGPSGQGIDEQYF.

This clonotype showed up just a few times. This chain uses TRBV7-8 with TRBJ2-5; 7 bases are shared with TRBD1. CDR1 is SGHVS and CDR2 is FQNEAQ in the germline V gene. The CDR3 extends over 15 amino acids. Losses at the gene ends were 3 bases for V and 4 bases for J; bases not matched to a gene: 8. CDR3 sequence reads: CASSFRGDSGETQYF. CDR3 nucleotides: TGTGCCAGCAGCTTCCGAGGGGACAGCGGAGAGACCCAGTACTTC.

The rearrangement uses TRBV7-3 and TRBJ2-1; a possible D gene is TRBD2 (6 bases). The germline gives CDR1 SGHTA, CDR2 FQGTGA. V lost 5 bases, J lost 0 bases, and 14 bases lay in between. There are 16 residues in the CDR3. The chain's CDR3 is CASSLQAGSSYNEQFF. The CDR3 nucleotides read TGTGCCAGCAGCCTGCAAGCGGGTAGCTCCTACAATGAGCAGTTCTTC.